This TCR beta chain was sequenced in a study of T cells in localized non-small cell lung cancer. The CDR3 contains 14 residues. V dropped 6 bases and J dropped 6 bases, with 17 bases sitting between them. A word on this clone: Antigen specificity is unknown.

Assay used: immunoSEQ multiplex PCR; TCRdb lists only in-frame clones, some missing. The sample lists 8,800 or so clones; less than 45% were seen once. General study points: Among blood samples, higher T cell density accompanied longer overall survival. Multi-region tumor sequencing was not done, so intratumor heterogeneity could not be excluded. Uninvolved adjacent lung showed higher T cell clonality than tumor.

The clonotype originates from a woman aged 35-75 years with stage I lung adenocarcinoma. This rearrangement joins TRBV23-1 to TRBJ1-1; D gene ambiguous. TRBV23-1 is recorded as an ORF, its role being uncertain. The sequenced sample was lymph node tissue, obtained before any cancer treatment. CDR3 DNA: TGCGCCAGCAGCCAGTTTATGGGTAGGGCTGAAGCTTTCTTT. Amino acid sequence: CASSQFMGRAEAFF.